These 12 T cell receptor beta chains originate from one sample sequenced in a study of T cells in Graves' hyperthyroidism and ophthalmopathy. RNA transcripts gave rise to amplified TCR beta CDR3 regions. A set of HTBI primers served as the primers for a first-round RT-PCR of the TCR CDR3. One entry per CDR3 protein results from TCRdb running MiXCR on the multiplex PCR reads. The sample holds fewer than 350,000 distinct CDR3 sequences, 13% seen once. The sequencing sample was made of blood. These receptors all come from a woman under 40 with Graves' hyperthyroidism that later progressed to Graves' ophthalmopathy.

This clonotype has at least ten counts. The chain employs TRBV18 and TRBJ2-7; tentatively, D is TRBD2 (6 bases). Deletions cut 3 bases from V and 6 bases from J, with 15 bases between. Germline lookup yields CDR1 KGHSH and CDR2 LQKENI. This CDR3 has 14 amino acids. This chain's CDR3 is CASSPLTSLGEQYF. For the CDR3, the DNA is TGTGCCAGCTCACCTCTGACTAGTTTGGGCGAGCAGTACTTC.

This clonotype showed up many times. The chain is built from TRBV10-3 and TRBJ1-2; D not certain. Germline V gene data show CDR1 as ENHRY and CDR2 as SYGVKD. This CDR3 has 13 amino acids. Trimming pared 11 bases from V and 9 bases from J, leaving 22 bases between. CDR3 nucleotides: TGTGCCGTTTCCCCGCAGTCCGGCTGGAGCTACACCTTC. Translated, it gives CAVSPQSGWSYTF.

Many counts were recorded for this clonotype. The CDR3 DNA reads as TGTGCCAGCAGCTTAGCCGGGACTAGCGGCGCAGGAGATACGCAGTATTTT. This translates into CASSLAGTSGAGDTQYF. This chain connects TRBV7-9 to TRBJ2-3; 11 bases align to TRBD2. The germline gives CDR1 SEHNR, CDR2 FQNEAQ (reference sequence). V was clipped by 0 bases and J by 5 bases; unmatched bases: 7. The CDR3 runs to 17 residues.

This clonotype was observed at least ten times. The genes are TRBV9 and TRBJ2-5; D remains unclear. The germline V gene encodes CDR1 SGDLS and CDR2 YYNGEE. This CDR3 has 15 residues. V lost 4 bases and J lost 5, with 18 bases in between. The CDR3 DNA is TGTGCCAGCAGCCCGAGCGTGGAGCTACTCGAGACCCAGTACTTC. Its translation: CASSPSVELLETQYF.

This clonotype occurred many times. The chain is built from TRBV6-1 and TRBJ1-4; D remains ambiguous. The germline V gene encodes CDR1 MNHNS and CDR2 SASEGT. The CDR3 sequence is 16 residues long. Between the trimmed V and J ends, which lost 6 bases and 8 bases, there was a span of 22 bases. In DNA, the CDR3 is TGTGCCAGCAGAGACCTGTTTGGAGGGCCTTTGGAAAAACTGTTTTTT. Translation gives CASRDLFGGPLEKLFF.

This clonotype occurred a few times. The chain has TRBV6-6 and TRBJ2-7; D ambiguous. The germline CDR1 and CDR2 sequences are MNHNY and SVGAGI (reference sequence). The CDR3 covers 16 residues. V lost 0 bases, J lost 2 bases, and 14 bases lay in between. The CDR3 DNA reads TGTGCCAGCAGTTACTCGATGGTGTCTCAGGCCTACGAGCAGTACTTC. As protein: CASSYSMVSQAYEQYF.

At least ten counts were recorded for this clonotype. The CDR3 DNA sequence: TGCGCCAGCAGCCCAAATGTGGGCGGGCAGTACTTC. Encoded protein: CASSPNVGGQYF. This rearrangement joins TRBV5-1 to TRBJ2-7; no definite D call. The V end lost 4 bases, the J end lost 9 bases, and 14 bases lay between the germline ends. CDR3 size: 12 residues. The germline gives CDR1 SGHRS, CDR2 YFSETQ.

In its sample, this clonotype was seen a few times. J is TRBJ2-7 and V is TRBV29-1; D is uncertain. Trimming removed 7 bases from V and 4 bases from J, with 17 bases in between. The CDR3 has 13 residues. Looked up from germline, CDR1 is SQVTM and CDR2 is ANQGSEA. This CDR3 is CSANMGFNYEQYF. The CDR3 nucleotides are TGCAGCGCAAACATGGGGTTTAATTACGAGCAGTACTTC.

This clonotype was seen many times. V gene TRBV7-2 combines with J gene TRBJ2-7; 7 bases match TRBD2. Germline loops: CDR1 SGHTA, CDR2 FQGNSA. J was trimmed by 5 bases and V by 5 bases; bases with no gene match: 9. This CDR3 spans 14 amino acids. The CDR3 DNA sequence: TGTGCCAGCAGCGATGGGCGGGAGTACCACGAGCAGTACTTC. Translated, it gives CASSDGREYHEQYF.

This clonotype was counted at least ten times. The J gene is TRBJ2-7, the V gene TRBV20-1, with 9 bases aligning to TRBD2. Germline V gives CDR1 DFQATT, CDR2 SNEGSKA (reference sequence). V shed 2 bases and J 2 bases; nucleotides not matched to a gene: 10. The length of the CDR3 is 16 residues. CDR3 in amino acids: CSARLKTSGNPYEQYF. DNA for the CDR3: TGCAGTGCTAGATTAAAGACTAGCGGAAATCCCTACGAGCAGTACTTC.

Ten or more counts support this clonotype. CDR3 loop: CASSLGGALNQPQHF. The DNA of the CDR3 is TGTGCCAGCAGCTTAGGGGGGGCCCTGAATCAGCCCCAGCATTTT. The J gene is TRBJ1-5, the V gene TRBV7-9, with D possibly being TRBD1 (6 bases). Trimming left V 1 base short and J 4 bases short, with 11 bases between. Germline CDR1 and CDR2: SEHNR and FQNEAQ (reference sequence). The CDR3 runs to 15 residues. The whole variable domain, filled in from reference TRBV7-9 and TRBJ1-5, reads DTGVSQNPRHKITKRGQNVTFRCDPISEHNRLYWYRQTLGQGPEFLTYFQNEAQLEKSRLLSDRFSAERPKGSFSTLEIQRTEQGDSAMYLCASSLGGALNQPQHFGDGTRLSIL.

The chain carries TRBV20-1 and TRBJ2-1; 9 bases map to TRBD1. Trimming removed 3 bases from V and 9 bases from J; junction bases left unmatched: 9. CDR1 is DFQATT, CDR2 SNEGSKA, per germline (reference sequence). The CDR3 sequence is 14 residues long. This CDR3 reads CSASVGTGRGEQFF. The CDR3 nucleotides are TGCAGTGCTAGTGTAGGGACAGGGCGGGGTGAGCAGTTCTTC.